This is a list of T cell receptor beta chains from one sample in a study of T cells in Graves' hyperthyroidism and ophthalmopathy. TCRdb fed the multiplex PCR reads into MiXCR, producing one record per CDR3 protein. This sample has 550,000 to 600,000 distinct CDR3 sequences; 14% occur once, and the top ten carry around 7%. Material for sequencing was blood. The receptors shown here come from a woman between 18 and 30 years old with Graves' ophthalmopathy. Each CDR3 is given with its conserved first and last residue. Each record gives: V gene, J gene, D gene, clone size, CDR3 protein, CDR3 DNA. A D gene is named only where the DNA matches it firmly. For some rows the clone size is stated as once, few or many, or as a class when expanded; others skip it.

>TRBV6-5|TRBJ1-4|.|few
CASSYLGLKEKLFF
TGTGCCAGCAGTTACCTGGGTTTGAAGGAAAAACTGTTTTTT
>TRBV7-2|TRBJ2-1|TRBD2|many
CASSLVNPSSGSNNEQFF
TGTGCCAGCAGCTTAGTTAACCCTTCTAGCGGGAGCAACAATGAGCAGTTCTTC
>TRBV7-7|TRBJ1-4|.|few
CASSLFPGGESEKLFF
TGTGCTAGCAGCTTATTTCCGGGCGGGGAGAGTGAAAAACTGTTTTTT
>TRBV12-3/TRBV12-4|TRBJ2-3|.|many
CASSLGDPLSQYF
TGTGCCAGCAGTTTAGGGGACCCTTTGTCGCAGTATTTT
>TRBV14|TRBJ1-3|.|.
CASSQVYGTENKLAGNTIYF
TGTGCCAGCAGCCAAGTCTATGGGACGGAGAATAAGTTGGCTGGAAACACCATATATTTT
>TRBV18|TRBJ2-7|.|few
CASSPQPPQGGYEQYF
TGTGCCAGCTCACCACAGCCTCCCCAAGGGGGCTACGAGCAGTACTTC
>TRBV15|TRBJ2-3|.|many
CATSRTLDTQYF
TGTGCCACCAGCAGGACGTTGGATACGCAGTATTTT
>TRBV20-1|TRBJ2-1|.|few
CSARVIRDPIEAFF
TGCAGTGCTAGAGTTATCCGGGACCCCATAGAGGCGTTCTTC
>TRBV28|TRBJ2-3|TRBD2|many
CASSFEREKPYTDTQYF
TGTGCCAGCAGTTTCGAGCGGGAGAAACCTTACACAGATACGCAGTATTTT
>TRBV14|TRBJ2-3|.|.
CASSLNPGQRAGTDTQYF
TGTGCCAGCAGCCTGAACCCGGGACAGAGAGCGGGAACAGATACGCAGTATTTT
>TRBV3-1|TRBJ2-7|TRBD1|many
CASSQEDRGQHEQYF
TGTGCCAGCAGCCAAGAGGACAGGGGGCAACACGAGCAGTACTTC
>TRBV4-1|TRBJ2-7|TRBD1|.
CASSQDLTGGNYEQYF
TGCGCCAGCAGCCAAGACTTGACAGGGGGCAACTACGAGCAGTACTTC
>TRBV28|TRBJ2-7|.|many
CASRGGITGSSSYEQYF
TGTGCCAGCAGGGGGGGAATCACAGGGTCCAGCTCCTACGAGCAGTACTTC
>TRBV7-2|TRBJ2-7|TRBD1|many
CASSAGTGGQGEQYF
TGTGCCAGCAGCGCCGGGACAGGGGGACAGGGCGAGCAGTACTTC
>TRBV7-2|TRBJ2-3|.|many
CASSVGLRLSTDTQYF
TGTGCCAGCAGCGTGGGACTTCGCCTTAGCACAGATACGCAGTATTTT
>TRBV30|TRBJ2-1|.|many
CAWMVGQGNEQFF
TGTGCCTGGATGGTGGGGCAGGGCAATGAGCAGTTCTTC
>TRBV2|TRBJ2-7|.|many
CASSVEVGVHEQYF
TGTGCCAGCAGTGTGGAGGTGGGGGTCCACGAGCAGTACTTC
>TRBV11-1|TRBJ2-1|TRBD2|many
CASSRTSGTDEQFF
TGTGCCAGCAGCCGGACTAGCGGGACCGATGAGCAGTTCTTC
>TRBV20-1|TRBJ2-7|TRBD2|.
CSAPSAGGLYEQYF
TGCAGTGCTCCTAGCGCGGGGGGCCTCTACGAGCAGTACTTC
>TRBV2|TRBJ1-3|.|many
CASGGPGNTIYF
TGTGCCAGCGGGGGACCTGGAAACACCATATATTTT
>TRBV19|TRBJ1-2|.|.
CASSLVLAIYGYTF
TGTGCCAGTAGCTTGGTGCTCGCAATCTATGGCTACACCTTC
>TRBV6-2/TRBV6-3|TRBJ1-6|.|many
CASTSGERANSPLHF
TGTGCCAGCACTTCGGGCGAGCGGGCTAATTCACCCCTCCACTTT
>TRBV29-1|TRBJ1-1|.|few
CSVEAPGPTNTEAFF
TGCAGCGTTGAAGCCCCGGGACCGACGAACACTGAAGCTTTCTTT
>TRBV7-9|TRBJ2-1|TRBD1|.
CASSPIRGQVEGYNEQFF
TGTGCCAGCAGCCCGATTCGGGGACAGGTTGAAGGCTACAATGAGCAGTTCTTC
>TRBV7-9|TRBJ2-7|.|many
CASSQPGQGIYEQYF
TGTGCCAGCAGCCAGCCCGGGCAGGGGATCTACGAGCAGTACTTC
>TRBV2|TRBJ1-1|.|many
CASSGQRGSEAFF
TGTGCCAGCAGCGGACAGAGGGGCTCTGAAGCTTTCTTT
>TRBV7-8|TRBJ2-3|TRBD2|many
CASSAPGLAGTDTQYF
TGTGCCAGCAGCGCACCGGGACTAGCGGGAACAGATACGCAGTATTTT
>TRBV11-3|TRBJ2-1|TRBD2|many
CASSPQQLAVLSGSGYNEQFF
TGTGCCAGTAGCCCCCAACAGTTAGCAGTGCTAAGCGGGAGTGGATACAATGAGCAGTTCTTC
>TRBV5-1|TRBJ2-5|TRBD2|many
CASSSGREETQYF
TGCGCCAGCAGCAGCGGGAGGGAAGAGACCCAGTACTTC
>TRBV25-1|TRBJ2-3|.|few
CASIDFSLGPCTDTQYF
TGTGCCAGCATCGATTTTTCCCTGGGGCCGTGCACAGATACGCAGTATTTT
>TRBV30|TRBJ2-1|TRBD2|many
CACSTSGSSYNEQFF
TGTGCCTGCTCGACTAGCGGGAGCTCCTACAATGAGCAGTTCTTC
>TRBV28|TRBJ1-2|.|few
CASSSFAATGYGYTF
TGTGCCAGCAGTTCCTTCGCCGCAACAGGGTATGGCTACACCTTC
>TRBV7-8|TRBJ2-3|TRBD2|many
CASSLGYGSGVTDTQYF
TGTGCCAGCAGCTTAGGGTACGGGAGCGGGGTCACAGATACGCAGTATTTT
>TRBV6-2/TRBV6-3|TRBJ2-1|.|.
CASSYVRRDWLREQFF
TGTGCCAGCAGTTACGTTCGGCGGGACTGGTTGCGTGAGCAGTTCTTC
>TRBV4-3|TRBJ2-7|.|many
CASSQDRSYEQYF
TGCGCCAGCAGCCAAGATCGGTCCTACGAGCAGTACTTC
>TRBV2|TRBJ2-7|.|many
CASSADEGWSSYEQYF
TGTGCCAGCAGCGCAGATGAGGGATGGAGCTCCTACGAGCAGTACTTC
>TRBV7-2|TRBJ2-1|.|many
CASSPLPDSYNEQFF
TGTGCCAGCAGCCCCCTTCCGGACTCCTACAATGAGCAGTTCTTC
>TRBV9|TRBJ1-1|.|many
CASSVVMGDAEAFF
TGTGCCAGCAGCGTAGTGATGGGGGATGCTGAAGCTTTCTTT
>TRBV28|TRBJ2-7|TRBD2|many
CASSPRGGGGLSYEQYF
TGTGCCAGCAGTCCCCGGGGGGGCGGGGGCCTCTCCTACGAGCAGTACTTC
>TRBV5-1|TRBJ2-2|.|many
CASSSQTGTTGELFF
TGCGCCAGCAGCTCCCAAACGGGGACCACCGGGGAGCTGTTTTTT
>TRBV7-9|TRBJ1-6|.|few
CASSDYSGSSYNSPLHF
TGTGCCAGCAGCGATTACAGCGGGAGCTCCTATAATTCACCCCTCCACTTT
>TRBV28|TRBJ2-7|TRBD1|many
CASSAPTGQGSYEQYF
TGTGCCAGCAGTGCACCGACGGGACAGGGGAGCTACGAGCAGTACTTC
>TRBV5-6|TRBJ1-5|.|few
CASSLKGSSNQPQHF
TGTGCCAGCAGCTTGAAGGGAAGTAGCAATCAGCCCCAGCATTTT
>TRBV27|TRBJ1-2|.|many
CASSPYRELNYGYTF
TGTGCCAGCAGTCCCTACAGGGAACTCAACTATGGCTACACCTTC